This TCR beta chain derives from a study of human T cells and chemical hapten exposure. The wider study: The study lasted roughly 26 weeks, and patients were dosed weekly with diphenylcyclopropenone on the scalp throughout.

The CDR3 has 18 residues. The germline CDR1 and CDR2 sequences are DFQATT and SNEGSKA (reference sequence). J gave up 1 base and V 5 bases, and 12 bases lay outside the gene matches. The table lists this clonotype with many counts. What it binds is not known. Documented time point: patch test 2, 6 weeks after DPC sensitization. The treatment: therapeutic diphenylcyclopropenone sensitization with weekly scalp DPC. Each CDR3 protein gets one entry after TCRdb re-called the RACE reads with MiXCR. The sample shows tens of thousands of distinct CDR3 sequences, 10% of them seen only once. Whole-study findings and limits: Expanded TCR sets contained significantly more large CDR3 similarity clusters than controls.

This clonotype was sampled from a woman younger than 45 with alopecia areata. Some clones in this sample may be carry-over from other donors' samples. The chain employs TRBV20-1 and TRBJ2-6; TRBD1 matches 9 bases. The sample was whole blood, taken in connection with sensitization to the hapten diphenylcyclopropenone (DPC). CDR3 sequence (DNA): TGCAGTGCTGACAATCCCGGGACAGGGACATCTGGGGCCAACGTCCTGACTTTC. This encodes CSADNPGTGTSGANVLTF.